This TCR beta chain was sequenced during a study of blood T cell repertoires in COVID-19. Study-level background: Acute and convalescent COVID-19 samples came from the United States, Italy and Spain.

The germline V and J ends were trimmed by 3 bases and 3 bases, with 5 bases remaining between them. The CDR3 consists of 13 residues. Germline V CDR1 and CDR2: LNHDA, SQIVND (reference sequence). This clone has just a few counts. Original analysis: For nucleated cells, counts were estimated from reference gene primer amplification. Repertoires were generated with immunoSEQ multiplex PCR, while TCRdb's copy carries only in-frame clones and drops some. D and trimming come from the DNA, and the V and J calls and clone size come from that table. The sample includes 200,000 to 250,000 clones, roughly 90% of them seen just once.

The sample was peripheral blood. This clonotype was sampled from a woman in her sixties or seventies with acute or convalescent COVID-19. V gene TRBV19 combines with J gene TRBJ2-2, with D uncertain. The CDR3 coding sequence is TGTGCCAGTAGTATCCAGTACACCGGGGAGCTGTTTTTT. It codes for CASSIQYTGELFF.